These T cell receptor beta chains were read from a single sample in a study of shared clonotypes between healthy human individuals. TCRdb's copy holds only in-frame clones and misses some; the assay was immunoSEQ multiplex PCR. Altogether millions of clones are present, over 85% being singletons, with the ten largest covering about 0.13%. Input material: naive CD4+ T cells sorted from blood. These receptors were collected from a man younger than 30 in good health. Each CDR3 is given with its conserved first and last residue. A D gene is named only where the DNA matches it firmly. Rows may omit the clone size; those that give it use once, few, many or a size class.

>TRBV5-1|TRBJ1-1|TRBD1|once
CASSSGGQGRRTEAFF
TGCGCCAGCAGCTCGGGAGGACAGGGGAGGAGAACTGAAGCTTTCTTT
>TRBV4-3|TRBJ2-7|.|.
CASSQVPSYEQYF
TGCGCCAGCAGCCAAGTCCCATCCTACGAGCAGTACTTC
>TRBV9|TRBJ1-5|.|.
CASSPRGEAHQPQHF
TGTGCCAGCAGCCCCCGCGGGGAGGCCCATCAGCCCCAGCATTTT
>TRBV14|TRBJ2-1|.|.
CASSRELVNEQFF
TGTGCCAGCAGCCGGGAACTAGTCAATGAGCAGTTCTTC
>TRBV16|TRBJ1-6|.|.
CASSQGNFSPLHF
TGTGCCAGCAGCCAAGGGAACTTTTCACCCCTCCACTTT
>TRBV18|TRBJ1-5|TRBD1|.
CASSFDRENQPQHF
TGTGCCAGCTCATTCGACAGGGAGAATCAGCCCCAGCATTTT
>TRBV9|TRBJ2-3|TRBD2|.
CASSPGTSDVTDTQYF
TGTGCCAGCAGCCCGGGGACTAGCGATGTCACAGATACGCAGTATTTT
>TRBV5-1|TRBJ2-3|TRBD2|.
CASSPGTSKITDTQYF
TGCGCCAGCAGCCCAGGGACTAGCAAGATCACAGATACGCAGTATTTT
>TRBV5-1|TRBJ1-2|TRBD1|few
CASSLQGGGDGYTF
TGCGCCAGCAGCCTCCAGGGAGGGGGCGATGGCTACACCTTC
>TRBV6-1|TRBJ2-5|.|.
CASPTSGTQETQYF
TGTGCCAGCCCTACGTCGGGGACTCAAGAGACCCAGTACTTC
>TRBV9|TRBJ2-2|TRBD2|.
CASSVWSGTSGTGELFF
TGTGCCAGCAGCGTGTGGTCCGGGACTAGCGGAACCGGGGAGCTGTTTTTT
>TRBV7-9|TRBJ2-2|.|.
CASSHIKGTGELFF
TGTGCCAGCAGCCACATCAAAGGGACCGGGGAGCTGTTTTTT
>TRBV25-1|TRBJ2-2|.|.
CASSEWQQNTGELFF
TGTGCCAGCAGTGAATGGCAGCAGAACACCGGGGAGCTGTTTTTT
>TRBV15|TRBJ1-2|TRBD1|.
CATSPQGVDYGYTF
TGTGCCACCAGTCCACAGGGGGTTGACTATGGCTACACCTTC
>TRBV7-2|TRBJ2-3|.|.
CASSSGQITDTQYF
TGTGCCAGCAGCTCGGGACAAATCACAGATACGCAGTATTTT
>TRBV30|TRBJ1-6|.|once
CAWSRDSSANSPLHF
TGTGCCTGGAGTCGAGACAGCAGTGCTAATTCACCCCTCCACTTT
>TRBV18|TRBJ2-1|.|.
CASSPYRGNNEQFF
TGTGCCAGCTCACCGTACCGGGGCAACAATGAGCAGTTCTTC
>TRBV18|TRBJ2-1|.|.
CASSPSRPSELGNEQFF
TGTGCCAGCTCACCTTCTCGACCTTCCGAATTGGGCAATGAGCAGTTCTTC
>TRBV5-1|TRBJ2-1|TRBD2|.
CASTPSAGGRRNEQFF
TGCGCCAGCACCCCTTCTGCGGGGGGGCGTCGAAATGAGCAGTTCTTC
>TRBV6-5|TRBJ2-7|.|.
CASSSLAAYEQYF
TGTGCCAGCAGTTCCCTTGCAGCCTACGAGCAGTACTTC